The 15 T cell receptor beta chains below all came from one sample that was sequenced in a study of graft-versus-host responses after intestinal transplantation. These receptors lack a known antigen. Clones were read by immunoSEQ multiplex PCR, and TCRdb kept only the in-frame ones, dropping some. In the table there are approximately 110,000 clones, 85% to 95% of which are singletons. The sample here was unstimulated CD8+ T cells sorted from spleen or lymph node cells, taken before transplant. Source of these receptors: a human donor who was the organ donor for an intestinal transplant.

The genes are TRBV5-1 and TRBJ1-1; D gene ambiguous. CDR1 is SGHRS, CDR2 YFSETQ, per germline. The CDR3 runs to 13 residues. V lost 3 bases and J 6 bases, leaving 12 bases between the germline ends. Here the CDR3 reads CASSSGLGAEAFF. The CDR3 DNA is TGCGCCAGCAGCTCGGGCCTTGGGGCTGAAGCTTTCTTT.

The CDR3 nucleotides are TGTGCCAGCAGCCAAGGACTAGCCAGCACAGATACGCAGTATTTT. Its translation: CASSQGLASTDTQYF. The rearrangement joins TRBV4-2 to TRBJ2-3; 7 bases are a match to TRBD2. CDR3 length: 15 amino acids. Germline V lookup: CDR1 LGHNA, CDR2 YNFKEQ. V shed 1 base and J 0 bases; nucleotides not matched to a gene: 1.

J is TRBJ2-7 and V is TRBV5-5; 7 nucleotides agree with TRBD1. CDR3 length: 15 amino acids. CDR1 and CDR2 (germline): SGHKS, YYEKEE (reference sequence). The J segment lost 0 bases and the V segment lost 4 bases, leaving 7 bases of the junction unmatched. CDR3 sequence (DNA): TGTGCCAGCAGCCGAGGGACAGCAAACTCCTACGAGCAGTACTTC. Translating it yields CASSRGTANSYEQYF.

The CDR3 is CASSQDGDFYNEQFF. DNA for the CDR3: TGCGCCAGCAGCCAAGATGGAGACTTTTACAATGAGCAGTTCTTC. This chain connects TRBV4-3 to TRBJ2-1; D uncertain. This CDR3 comprises 15 residues. The germline V and J ends were trimmed by 0 bases and 4 bases, with 10 bases remaining between them. CDR1 is LGHNA, CDR2 YSLEER, per germline.

The gene calls are TRBV19 and TRBJ2-7; possibly TRBD1 for D (6 bases). The V end lost 0 bases, the J end lost 3 bases, and 9 bases lay between the germline ends. The CDR3 has 14 amino acids. Germline V gene data show CDR1 as LNHDA and CDR2 as SQIVND (reference sequence). The CDR3 DNA reads as TGTGCCAGTAGTATAGATTGGGGACACTACGAGCAGTACTTC. This encodes CASSIDWGHYEQYF.

J is TRBJ1-3 and V is TRBV7-9, with a weak D call TRBD1 (6 bases). The CDR3 loop spans 13 amino acids. V was clipped by 5 bases and J by 2 bases, with 7 bases between them. The germline V gene has CDR1 SEHNR and CDR2 FQNEAQ (reference sequence). CDR3 residues: CASSNRAGNTIYF. CDR3 DNA: TGTGCCAGCAGCAACAGGGCTGGAAACACCATATATTTT. The variable domain in full, completed from reference TRBV7-9 and TRBJ1-3, reads DTGVSQNPRHKITKRGQNVTFRCDPISEHNRLYWYRQTLGQGPEFLTYFQNEAQLEKSRLLSDRFSAERPKGSFSTLEIQRTEQGDSAMYLCASSNRAGNTIYFGEGSWLTVV.

The gene calls are TRBV21-1 and TRBJ2-5. Near its end, the DNA agrees better with TRBJ2-7, so the J call may be wrong. TRBV21-1 constitutes a pseudogene. This CDR3 contains 14 residues. CDR3 sequence: CASSNCGGPYEQYF. The DNA of the CDR3 is TGTGCCAGCAGCAATTGTGGGGGGCCCTACGAGCAGTACTTC.

This clone appeared once. The V and J genes are TRBV5-1 and TRBJ2-7; 7 nucleotides align to TRBD1. V shed 3 bases, J shed 5 bases, and the junction held 5 bases outside the gene matches. The V gene's germline CDR1 is SGHRS and CDR2 YFSETQ. The CDR3 runs to 13 residues. This CDR3 is CASSYSGGHEQYF. The CDR3 DNA reads TGCGCCAGCAGCTATTCAGGGGGTCACGAGCAGTACTTC.

The chain is built from TRBV9 and TRBJ2-1; D is uncertain. The V end lost 0 bases, the J end lost 7 bases, and 5 bases lay between the germline ends. Germline V gene data show CDR1 as SGDLS and CDR2 as YYNGEE. The CDR3 extends over 12 amino acids. The CDR3: CASSVDGNEQFF. The CDR3 DNA follows: TGTGCCAGCAGCGTAGACGGTAATGAGCAGTTCTTC.

The V gene is TRBV7-9, the J gene TRBJ2-7, with D perhaps TRBD2 (6 bases). V lost 5 bases to trimming and J lost 0 bases, with 14 bases between them. The CDR3 is 15 amino acids. Germline V gives CDR1 SEHNR, CDR2 FQNEAQ (reference sequence). The CDR3 DNA follows: TGTGCCAGCAGCCCGGGACTTATGAGCTCCTACGAGCAGTACTTC. Protein: CASSPGLMSSYEQYF.

The gene calls are TRBV5-1 and TRBJ2-7; tentative D call: TRBD1 (5 bases). This CDR3 has 11 amino acids. Germline lookup yields CDR1 SGHRS and CDR2 YFSETQ. V lost 2 bases to trimming and J lost 6 bases, with 6 bases between them. In nucleotides, the CDR3 is TGCGCCAGCAGCTTAAGGGGCGAGCAGTACTTC. Translating it yields CASSLRGEQYF.

J is TRBJ1-2 and V is TRBV27, with 8 bases aligning to TRBD1. V was pared by 4 bases and J by 10 bases, with 14 bases of the junction left unmatched. Germline values: CDR1 MNHEY, CDR2 SMNVEV (reference sequence). The CDR3 runs to 15 residues. The CDR3 coding sequence is TGTGCCAGCAGTTGGTCCCGGGACAGGCTTGAGTTCTACACCTTC. This gives the protein CASSWSRDRLEFYTF.

The chain links TRBV4-1 to TRBJ2-1; D perhaps matches TRBD1 (5 bases). Trimming removed 5 bases from V and 3 bases from J, with 20 bases in between. CDR1 and CDR2 (germline): MGHRA, YSYEKL. The CDR3 is 17 residues long. The CDR3 sequence: CASSDLQGWKGYNEQFF. The CDR3 DNA follows: TGCGCCAGCAGCGATCTCCAGGGTTGGAAGGGCTACAATGAGCAGTTCTTC.

The chain has TRBV10-3 and TRBJ2-7, with D possibly TRBD2 on 6 matching bases. The CDR3 covers 15 residues. With 0 bases removed from V and 4 bases from J, the gap between germline ends came to 13 bases. Germline CDR1 is ENHRY and CDR2 is SYGVKD. CDR3 bases: TGTGCCATCAGTGAGTCGACTAGTGGTGCTTACGAGCAGTACTTC. Encoded protein: CAISESTSGAYEQYF.

The genes are TRBV5-1 and TRBJ2-2; D gene unclear. Trimming took 0 bases from V and 6 from J, leaving 15 bases between them. This CDR3 region has 16 residues. Per the germline V gene, CDR1 is SGHRS and CDR2 is YFSETQ. The CDR3 DNA reads TGCGCCAGCAGCTTGGGACTTCCCTCAATTGCCGGGGAGCTGTTTTTT. Protein product: CASSLGLPSIAGELFF.